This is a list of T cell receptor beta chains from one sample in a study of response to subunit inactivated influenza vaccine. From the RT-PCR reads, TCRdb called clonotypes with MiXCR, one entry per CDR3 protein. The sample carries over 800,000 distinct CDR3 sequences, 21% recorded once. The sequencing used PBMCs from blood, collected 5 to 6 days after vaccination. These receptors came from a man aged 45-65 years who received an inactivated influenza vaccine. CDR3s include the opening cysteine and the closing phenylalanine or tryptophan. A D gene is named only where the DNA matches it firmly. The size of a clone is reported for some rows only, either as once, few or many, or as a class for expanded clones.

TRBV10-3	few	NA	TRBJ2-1	CAISDRENEQFF	TGTGCCATCAGTGACAGGGAGAATGAGCAGTTCTTC
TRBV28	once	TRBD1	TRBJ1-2	CASRSGQTYGYTF	TGTGCCAGCAGATCGGGACAGACATATGGCTACACCTTC
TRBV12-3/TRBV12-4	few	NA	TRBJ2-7	CASSPHLYEQYF	TGTGCCAGCAGCCCTCACCTCTACGAGCAGTACTTC
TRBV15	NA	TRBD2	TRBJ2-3	CATGHERGGSYTQYF	TGTGCCACCGGACACGAGCGGGGGGGCTCCTATACGCAGTATTTT
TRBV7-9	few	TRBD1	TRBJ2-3	CASSLGQGIADTQYF	TGTGCCAGCAGCCTCGGACAGGGGATCGCAGATACGCAGTATTTT
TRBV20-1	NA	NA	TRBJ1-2	CSAMRGWGYTF	TGCAGTGCTATGAGGGGTTGGGGCTACACCTTC
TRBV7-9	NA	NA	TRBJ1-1	CASSLLDGTNTEAFF	TGTGCCAGCAGCTTACTAGACGGGACCAACACTGAAGCTTTCTTT
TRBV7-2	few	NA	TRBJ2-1	CASSPAHPYNEQFF	TGTGCCAGCAGCCCGGCGCACCCCTACAATGAGCAGTTCTTC
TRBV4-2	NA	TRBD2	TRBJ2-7	CASSLSLTSGSYEQYF	TGTGCCAGCAGCCTCTCCCTCACTAGCGGGTCCTACGAGCAGTACTTC
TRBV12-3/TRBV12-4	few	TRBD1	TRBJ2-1	CASSTIKDRGSYNEQFF	TGTGCCAGCAGCACAATTAAGGACAGGGGATCGTACAATGAGCAGTTCTTC
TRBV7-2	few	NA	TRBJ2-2	CASSLSYGELFF	TGTGCCAGCAGCTTATCATACGGGGAGCTGTTTTTT
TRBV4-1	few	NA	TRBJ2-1	CASSQGGLAGPTTTFPAAEQFF	TGCGCCAGCAGCCAAGGCGGATTAGCAGGCCCTACAACTACTTTCCCCGCAGCTGAGCAGTTCTTC
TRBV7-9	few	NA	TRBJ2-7	CASSLVGSLNYEQYF	TGTGCCAGCAGCTTGGTTGGGTCGCTTAACTACGAGCAGTACTTC
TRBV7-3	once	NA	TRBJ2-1	CASSRGVQGYEQFF	TGTGCCAGCAGCAGGGGGGTGCAGGGCTATGAGCAGTTCTTC
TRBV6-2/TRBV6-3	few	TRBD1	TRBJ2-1	CASNAGTGRLDNEQFF	TGTGCCAGCAATGCCGGGACAGGGCGCCTGGACAATGAGCAGTTCTTC
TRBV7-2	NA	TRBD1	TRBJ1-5	CASSMDRGFYQPQHF	TGTGCCAGCAGCATGGACAGGGGGTTCTATCAGCCCCAGCATTTT
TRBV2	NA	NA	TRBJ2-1	CASSEEGDNEQFF	TGTGCCAGCAGTGAAGAGGGAGACAATGAGCAGTTCTTC
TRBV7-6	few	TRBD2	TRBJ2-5	CASSEGLASQETQYF	TGTGCCAGCAGCGAGGGACTAGCGAGCCAAGAGACCCAGTACTTC
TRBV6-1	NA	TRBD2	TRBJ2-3	CASSGAHGTSGTDTQYF	TGTGCCAGCAGTGGAGCGCACGGGACTAGCGGCACAGATACGCAGTATTTT
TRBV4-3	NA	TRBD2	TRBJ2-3	CASSQETSGGIDTQYF	TGCGCCAGCAGCCAAGAGACTAGCGGGGGAATAGATACGCAGTATTTT
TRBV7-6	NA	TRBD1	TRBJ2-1	CASSNPGTGGYEQFF	TGTGCCAGCAGCAACCCCGGGACAGGTGGCTATGAGCAGTTCTTC
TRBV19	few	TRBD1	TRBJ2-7	CASSSTGTGGNEQYF	TGTGCCAGTAGTTCCACCGGGACAGGGGGTAACGAGCAGTACTTC
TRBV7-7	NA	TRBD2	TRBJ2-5	CASSLGWREGQETQYF	TGTGCCAGCAGCTTAGGGTGGCGGGAGGGACAAGAGACCCAGTACTTC
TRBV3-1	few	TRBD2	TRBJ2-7	CASSPGGGLAGVEQYF	TGTGCCAGCAGCCCCGGAGGAGGACTAGCGGGAGTCGAGCAGTACTTC
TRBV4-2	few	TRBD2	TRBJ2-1	CASSQVAGLGTVAEQFF	TGTGCCAGCAGCCAAGTTGCAGGACTAGGGACCGTTGCTGAGCAGTTCTTC
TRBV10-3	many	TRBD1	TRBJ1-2	CAISEVLFAGQKDYGYTF	TGTGCCATCAGTGAGGTCCTGTTTGCGGGACAGAAAGATTATGGCTACACCTTC
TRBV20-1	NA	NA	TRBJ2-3	CSARAWTDTQYF	TGCAGTGCTAGGGCCTGGACAGATACGCAGTATTTT
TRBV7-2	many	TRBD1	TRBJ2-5	CASSLRGTDYFQETQYF	TGTGCCAGCAGCTTAAGGGGGACAGATTATTTTCAAGAGACCCAGTACTTC
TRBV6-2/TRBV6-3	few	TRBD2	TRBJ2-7	CASSYSTLLAGTYEQYF	TGTGCCAGCAGTTACTCGACTTTACTAGCGGGTACCTACGAGCAGTACTTC
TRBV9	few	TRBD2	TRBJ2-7	CASSVGTSGPYEQYF	TGTGCCAGCAGCGTCGGGACTAGCGGACCCTACGAGCAGTACTTC
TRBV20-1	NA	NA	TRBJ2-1	CSASRGELYNEQFF	TGCAGTGCTAGCAGGGGAGAACTATACAATGAGCAGTTCTTC
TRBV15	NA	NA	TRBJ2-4	CATSRVSTGRVSGIQYF	TGTGCCACCAGCAGAGTTTCGACAGGTCGAGTCTCAGGCATTCAGTACTTC
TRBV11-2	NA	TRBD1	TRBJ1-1	CASSAPRTGRTEAFF	TGTGCCAGCAGCGCGCCCCGGACAGGGAGAACTGAAGCTTTCTTT